This T cell receptor (beta chain) came from a study of regulatory T cells in long-lasting Graves disease. About the study: Newly diagnosed Graves' patients had taken antithyroid drugs under 3 months.

Germline CDR1 and CDR2: WNHNN and SYGVQD (reference sequence). CDR3 size: 14 residues. In building TCR beta libraries, iRepertoire HTBI primers were used together with Arm-PCR of CDR3 regions. TCRdb called the multiplex PCR reads again in MiXCR, with one record for every CDR3 protein. The table has under 450,000 distinct CDR3 sequences, approximately 12% seen once. Time point of the sample: newly diagnosed GD, antithyroid drugs for less than 3 months. Following extraction of RNA from PBMCs, that RNA was used to make the TCR library. This clonotype was detected ten times or more. This sample was also put to use in a study of T cells in Graves' hyperthyroidism and ophthalmopathy.

Specimen: peripheral blood mononuclear cells (PBMCs), collected at new diagnosis, from a patient treated with antithyroid drugs. The clonotype comes from a woman under 30 with Graves disease. The rearrangement uses TRBV10-1 and TRBJ2-7; 12 bases agree with TRBD2. The CDR3 reads CTPQLAGGHGEQYF. CDR3 coding DNA: TGCACTCCCCAACTAGCGGGAGGACATGGCGAGCAGTACTTC.